The clone carrying this T cell receptor (beta chain) has just a few counts. This entry comes from a study of blood T cell repertoires in COVID-19. Trimming cost V 0 bases and J 0 bases, with 6 bases left between them. Germline values: CDR1 MNHNY, CDR2 SVGAGI (reference sequence). This CDR3 has 16 amino acids. Per the authors' pipeline: Estimates of nucleated cell counts were drawn from the amplification of reference gene primers. Generated by immunoSEQ multiplex PCR, the TCRdb table keeps only in-frame clones and is missing some. That table furnishes V, J and clone size, whereas the DNA furnished D and trimming. The sample consists of more than 300,000 clones, under 90% of them appearing once.

The V and J genes are TRBV6-6 and TRBJ1-6; D ambiguous. This receptor was identified in a man younger than 40 who had recovered from COVID-19. What was sequenced was PBMCs or T cells enriched from blood (not recorded which). The CDR3, as DNA: TGTGCCAGCAGTTACTCCCATAGCTCCTATAATTCACCCCTCCACTTT. This gives the protein CASSYSHSSYNSPLHF.